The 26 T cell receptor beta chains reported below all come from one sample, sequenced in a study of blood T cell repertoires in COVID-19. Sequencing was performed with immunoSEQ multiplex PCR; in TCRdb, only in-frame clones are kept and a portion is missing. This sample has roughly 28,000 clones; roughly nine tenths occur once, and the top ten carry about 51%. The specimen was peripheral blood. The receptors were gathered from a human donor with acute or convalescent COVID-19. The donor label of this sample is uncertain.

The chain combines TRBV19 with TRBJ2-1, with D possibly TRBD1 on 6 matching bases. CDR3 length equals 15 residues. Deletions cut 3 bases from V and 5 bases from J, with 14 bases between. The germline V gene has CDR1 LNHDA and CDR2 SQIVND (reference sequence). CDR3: CASSIPDRPNNEQFF. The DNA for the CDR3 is TGTGCCAGTAGTATTCCAGACAGGCCTAACAATGAGCAGTTCTTC.

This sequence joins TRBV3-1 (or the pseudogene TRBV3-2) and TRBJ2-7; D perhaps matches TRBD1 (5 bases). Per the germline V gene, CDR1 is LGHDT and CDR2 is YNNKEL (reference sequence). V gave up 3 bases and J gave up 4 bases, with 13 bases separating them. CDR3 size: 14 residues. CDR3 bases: TGTGCCAGCAGCCAGAAGGGGATAGTTTACGAGCAGTACGTC. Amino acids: CASSQKGIVYEQYV.

The CDR3 region is CASSPRGVPSQETQYF. The CDR3 region has the DNA TGTGCCAGCAGCCCCCGGGGAGTGCCCTCCCAAGAGACCCAGTACTTC. V is TRBV9 and J is TRBJ2-5; perhaps TRBD2 as D (5 bases). The CDR3 totals 16 residues. The V gene's germline CDR1 is SGDLS and CDR2 YYNGEE. Trimming shortened V by 4 bases and J by 1 base, and 17 bases separated the two germline ends.

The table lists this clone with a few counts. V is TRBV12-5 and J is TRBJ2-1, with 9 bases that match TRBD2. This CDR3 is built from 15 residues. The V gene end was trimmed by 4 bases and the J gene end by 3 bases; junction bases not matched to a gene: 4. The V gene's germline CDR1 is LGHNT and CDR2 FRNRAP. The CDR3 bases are TGTGCTAGTGGTTCGGGGACTAGCAGCTACAATGAGCAGTTCTTC. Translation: CASGSGTSSYNEQFF. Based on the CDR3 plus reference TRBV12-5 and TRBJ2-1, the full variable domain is DARVTQTPRHKVTEMGQEVTMRCQPILGHNTVFWYRQTMMQGLELLAYFRNRAPLDDSGMPKDRFSAEMPDATLATLKIQPSEPRDSAVYFCASGSGTSSYNEQFFGPGTRLTVL.

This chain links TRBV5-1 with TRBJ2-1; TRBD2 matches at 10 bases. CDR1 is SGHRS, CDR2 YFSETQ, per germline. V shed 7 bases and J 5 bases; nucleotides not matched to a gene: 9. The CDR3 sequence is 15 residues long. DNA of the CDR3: TGCGCCAGCCTCTCAGGCGGACTAGCGGACAATGAGCAGTTCTTC. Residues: CASLSGGLADNEQFF.

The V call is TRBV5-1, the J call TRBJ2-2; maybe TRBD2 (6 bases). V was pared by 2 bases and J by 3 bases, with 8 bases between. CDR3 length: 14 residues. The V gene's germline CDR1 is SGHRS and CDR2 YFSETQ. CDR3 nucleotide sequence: TGCGCCAGCAGCTTATGGGGGGACACCGGGGAGCTGTTTTTT. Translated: CASSLWGDTGELFF. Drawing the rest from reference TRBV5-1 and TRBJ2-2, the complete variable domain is KAGVTQTPRYLIKTRGQQVTLSCSPISGHRSVSWYQQTPGQGLQFLFEYFSETQRNKGNFPGRFSGRQFSNSRSEMNVSTLELGDSALYLCASSLWGDTGELFFGEGSRLTVL.

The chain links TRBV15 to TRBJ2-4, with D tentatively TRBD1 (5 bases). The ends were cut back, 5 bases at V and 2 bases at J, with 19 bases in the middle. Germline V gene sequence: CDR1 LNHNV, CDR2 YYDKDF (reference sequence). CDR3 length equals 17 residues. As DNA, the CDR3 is TGTGCCACCAGCGGACGATGGGGCGCAGGGACCAAAAACATTCAGTACTTC. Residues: CATSGRWGAGTKNIQYF. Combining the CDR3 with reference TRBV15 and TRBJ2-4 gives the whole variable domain DAMVIQNPRYQVTQFGKPVTLSCSQTLNHNVMYWYQQKSSQAPKLLFHYYDKDFNNEADTPDNFQSRRPNTSFCFLDIRSPGLGDTAMYLCATSGRWGAGTKNIQYFGAGTRLSVL.

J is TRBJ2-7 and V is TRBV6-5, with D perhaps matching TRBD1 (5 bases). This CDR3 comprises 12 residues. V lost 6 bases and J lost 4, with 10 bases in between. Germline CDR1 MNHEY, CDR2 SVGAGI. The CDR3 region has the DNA TGTGCCAGCAGCCCAGGGTTTTACGAGCAGTACTTC. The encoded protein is CASSPGFYEQYF.

In DNA, the CDR3 is TGTGCCAGCAGTGAAGCGGGTAGGACTAGCTCGATCACAGATACGCAGTATTTT. Its protein is CASSEAGRTSSITDTQYF. The V and J genes are TRBV2 and TRBJ2-3, with 8 bases fitting TRBD2. J lost 2 bases, V lost 0 bases, and 10 bases had no gene match. The CDR3 length is 18 residues. Germline loops: CDR1 SNHLY, CDR2 FYNNEI.

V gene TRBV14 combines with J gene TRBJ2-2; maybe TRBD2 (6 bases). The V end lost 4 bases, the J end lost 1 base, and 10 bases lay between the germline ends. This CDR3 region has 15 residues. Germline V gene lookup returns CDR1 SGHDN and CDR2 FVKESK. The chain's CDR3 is CASSLRLGNTGELFF. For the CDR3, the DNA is TGTGCCAGCAGCCTCCGACTAGGGAACACCGGGGAGCTGTTTTTT.

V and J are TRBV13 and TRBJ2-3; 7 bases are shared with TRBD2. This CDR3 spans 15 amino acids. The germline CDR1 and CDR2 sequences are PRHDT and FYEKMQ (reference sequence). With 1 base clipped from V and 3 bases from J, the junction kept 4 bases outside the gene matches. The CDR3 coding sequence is TGTGCCAGCAGCTTAGCTAGCGGAGGGACAGATACGCAGTATTTT. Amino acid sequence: CASSLASGGTDTQYF.

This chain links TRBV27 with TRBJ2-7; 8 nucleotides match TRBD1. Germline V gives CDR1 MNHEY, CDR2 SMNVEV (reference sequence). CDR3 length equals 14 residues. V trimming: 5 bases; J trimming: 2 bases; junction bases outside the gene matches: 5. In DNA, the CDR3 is TGTGCCAGCAGTAGACAGGGGCTAACCTACGAGCAGTACTTC. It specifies CASSRQGLTYEQYF.

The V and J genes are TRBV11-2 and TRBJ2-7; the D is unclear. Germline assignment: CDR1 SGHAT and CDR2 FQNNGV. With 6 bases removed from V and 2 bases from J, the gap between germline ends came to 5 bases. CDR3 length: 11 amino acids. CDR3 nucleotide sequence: TGTGCCAGCAGTCGGGCCTACGAGCAGTACTTC. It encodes CASSRAYEQYF. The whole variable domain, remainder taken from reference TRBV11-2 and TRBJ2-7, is EAGVAQSPRYKIIEKRQSVAFWCNPISGHATLYWYQQILGQGPKLLIQFQNNGVVDDSQLPKDRFSAERLKGVDSTLKIQPAKLEDSAVYLCASSRAYEQYFGPGTRLTVT.

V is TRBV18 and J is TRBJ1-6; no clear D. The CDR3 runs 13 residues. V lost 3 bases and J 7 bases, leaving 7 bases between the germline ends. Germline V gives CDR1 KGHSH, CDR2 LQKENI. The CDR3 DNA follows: TGTGCCAGCTCACCGGCGGAGAATTCACCCCTCCACTTT. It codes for CASSPAENSPLHF.

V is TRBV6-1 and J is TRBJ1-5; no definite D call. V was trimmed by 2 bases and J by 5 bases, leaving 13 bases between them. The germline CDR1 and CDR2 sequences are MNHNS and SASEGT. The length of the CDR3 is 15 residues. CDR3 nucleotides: TGTGCCAGCAGTGAAAATCGGGGAGTCCATCAGCCCCAGCATTTT. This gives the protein CASSENRGVHQPQHF.

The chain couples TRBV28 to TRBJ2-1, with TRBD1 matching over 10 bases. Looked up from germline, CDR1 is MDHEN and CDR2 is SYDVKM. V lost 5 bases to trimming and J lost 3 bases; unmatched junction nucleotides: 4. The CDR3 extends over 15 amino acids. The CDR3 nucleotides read TGTGCCAGCAGTCGGGACAGGGGTTACTACAATGAGCAGTTCTTC. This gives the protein CASSRDRGYYNEQFF.

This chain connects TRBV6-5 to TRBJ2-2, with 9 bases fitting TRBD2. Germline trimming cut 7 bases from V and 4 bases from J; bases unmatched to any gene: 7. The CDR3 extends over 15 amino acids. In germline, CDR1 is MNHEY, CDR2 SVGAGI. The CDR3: CASNGRGGRTGELFF. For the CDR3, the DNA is TGTGCCAGCAATGGGCGGGGGGGCCGCACCGGGGAGCTGTTTTTT.

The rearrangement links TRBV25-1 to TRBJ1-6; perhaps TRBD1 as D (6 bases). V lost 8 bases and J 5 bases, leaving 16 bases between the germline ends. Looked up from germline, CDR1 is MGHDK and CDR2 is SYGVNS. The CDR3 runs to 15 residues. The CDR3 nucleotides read TGTGCCAGCCGCCCCTGGGGGCTGGATAATTCACCCCTCCACTTT. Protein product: CASRPWGLDNSPLHF.

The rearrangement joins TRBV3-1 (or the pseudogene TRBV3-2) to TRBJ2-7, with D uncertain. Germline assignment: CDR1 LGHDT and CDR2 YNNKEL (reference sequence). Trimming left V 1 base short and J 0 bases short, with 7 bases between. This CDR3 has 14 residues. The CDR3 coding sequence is TGTGCCAGCAGCCAAGTAGAGAGCTCCTACGAGCAGTACTTC. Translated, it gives CASSQVESSYEQYF.

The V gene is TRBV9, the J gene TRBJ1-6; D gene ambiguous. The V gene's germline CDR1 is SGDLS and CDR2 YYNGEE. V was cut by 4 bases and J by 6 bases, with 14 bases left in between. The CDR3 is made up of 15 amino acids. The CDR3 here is CASSPRVGGNSPLHF. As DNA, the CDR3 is TGTGCCAGCAGCCCTCGGGTCGGTGGTAATTCACCCCTCCACTTT. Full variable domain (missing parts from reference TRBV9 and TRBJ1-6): DSGVTQTPKHLITATGQRVTLRCSPRSGDLSVYWYQQSLDQGLQFLIQYYNGEERAKGNILERFSAQQFPDLHSELNLSSLELGDSALYFCASSPRVGGNSPLHFGNGTRLTVT.

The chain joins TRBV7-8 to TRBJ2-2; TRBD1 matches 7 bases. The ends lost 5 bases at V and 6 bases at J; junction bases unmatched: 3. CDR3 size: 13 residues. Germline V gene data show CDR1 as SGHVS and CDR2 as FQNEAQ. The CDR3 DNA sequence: TGTGCCAGCAGCAGAGGGGGCCCCGGGGAGCTGTTTTTT. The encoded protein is CASSRGGPGELFF.

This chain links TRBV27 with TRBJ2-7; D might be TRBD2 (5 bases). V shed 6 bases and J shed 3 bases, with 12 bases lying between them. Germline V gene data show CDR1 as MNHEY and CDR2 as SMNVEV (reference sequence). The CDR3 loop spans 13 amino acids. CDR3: CASSPGIHYEQYF. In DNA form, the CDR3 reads TGTGCCAGCAGCCCCGGGATCCACTACGAGCAGTACTTC.

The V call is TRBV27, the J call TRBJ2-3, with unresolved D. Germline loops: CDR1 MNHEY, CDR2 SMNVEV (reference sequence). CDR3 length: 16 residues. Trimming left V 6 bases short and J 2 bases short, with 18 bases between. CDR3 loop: CASSISVLRITDTQYF. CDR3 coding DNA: TGTGCCAGCAGCATTTCTGTGCTGAGGATCACAGATACGCAGTATTTT.

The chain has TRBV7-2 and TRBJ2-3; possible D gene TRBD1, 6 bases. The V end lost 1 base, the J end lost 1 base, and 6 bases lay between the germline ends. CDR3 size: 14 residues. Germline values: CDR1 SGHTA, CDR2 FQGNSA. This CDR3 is CASSLGGRTDTQYF. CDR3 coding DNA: TGTGCCAGCAGCTTAGGGGGGCGCACAGATACGCAGTATTTT.

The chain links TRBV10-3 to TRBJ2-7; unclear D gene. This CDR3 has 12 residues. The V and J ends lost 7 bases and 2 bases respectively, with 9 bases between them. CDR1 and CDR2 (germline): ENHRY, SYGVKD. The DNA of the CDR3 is TGTGCCATCAAAGACGACACCTACGAGCAGTACTTC. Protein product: CAIKDDTYEQYF.

This CDR3 reads CASSLGPGQTYEQYF. DNA of the CDR3: TGTGCCAGCAGCTTAGGACCTGGACAGACCTACGAGCAGTACTTC. The rearrangement uses TRBV11-2 and TRBJ2-7, with D possibly TRBD1 on 6 matching bases. V was trimmed by 1 base and J by 2 bases, leaving 12 bases between them. The CDR3 contains 15 residues. Germline values: CDR1 SGHAT, CDR2 FQNNGV.